A selection of T cell receptor beta chains follows, all from one sample in a study of Ad26.COV2.S vaccination and SARS-CoV-2 variants. This table comes from immunoSEQ multiplex PCR, and its TCRdb copy is limited to in-frame clones, with some not included. This table holds under 500,000 clones, approximately 92% found once. Specimen: peripheral blood, collected in a trial of Ad26.COV2.S vaccine versus placebo. All receptors come from a person between 18 and 60 years old who received the Ad26.COV2.S COVID-19 vaccine or a placebo. CDR3s leave out the opening cysteine and the closing phenylalanine or tryptophan.

TRBJ1-1	TRBV2	ARISGGADTEAF
TRBJ1-3	TRBV7-9	ASSSGTLSGNTIY
TRBJ2-2	TRBV19	AATKGGSGTGELF
TRBJ1-5	TRBV19	ASSPRELYPGAARQPQH
TRBJ1-5	TRBV7-5	ARSLAAGGATQPQH
TRBJ2-5	TRBV7-2	ASRPSSGGGQETQY
TRBJ1-1	TRBV18	ASSPGRVNTEAF
TRBJ2-3	TRBV18	ASSPVYGGSDTQY
TRBJ2-7	TRBV19	ASSRVGTGEEGEQY
TRBJ1-1	TRBV21-1	ASSKKPFGNTEAF
TRBJ2-3	TRBV3-1/TRBV3-2	ASSHSIPGLAGGSASTDTQY
TRBJ2-2	TRBV10-3	ATGTTDTGELF
TRBJ1-6	TRBV19	ASSIANGNSPLH
TRBJ2-2	TRBV29-1	SVTGDRGSGELF
TRBJ1-1	TRBV5-1	ASYRGGGSEDTEAF
TRBJ1-2	TRBV30	AWTVTSNYGYT
TRBJ1-1	TRBV5-4	ASSLVGQPTTEAF
TRBJ2-5	TRBV7-9	ASSLSYQETQY
TRBJ2-7	TRBV30	AFKTGAYEQY
TRBJ2-1	TRBV27	ASRSSGGSYNEQF
TRBJ2-1	TRBV30	AWSAEGEQF
TRBJ1-1	TRBV20-1	SDRGATEAF
TRBJ1-1	TRBV29-1	SVELQNTEAF